The 8 T cell receptor beta chains listed next were all sequenced from one sample in a study of blood T cells in healthy people across ages. The second PCR ran roughly 6 to 11 cycles with a sample-barcoded 5' primer and J-beta primers. TCRdb re-analysed the 5' RACE reads in MiXCR, keeping a single row per CDR3 protein. The repertoire consists of about 780,000 distinct CDR3 sequences, with 46% occurring once and the leading ten covering roughly 18%. Sequencing was carried out using blood. The receptors shown here come from a man at least 80 years old in good health.

This clonotype showed up just a few times. This chain links TRBV12-3 or TRBV12-4 with TRBJ1-5, with 7 bases aligning to TRBD1. Unmatched junction bases numbered 8, after V lost 6 bases and J lost 6 bases. CDR3 length equals 14 residues. CDR3 protein: CASSKDRLGQPQHF. The DNA of the CDR3 is TGTGCCAGCAGCAAGGACAGGCTTGGTCAGCCCCAGCATTTT.

The rearrangement joins TRBV29-1 to TRBJ2-7, with D possibly being TRBD1 (6 bases). The CDR3 spans 13 residues. The V gene's germline CDR1 is SQVTM and CDR2 ANQGSEA. V was cut by 3 bases and J by 9 bases, with 18 bases left in between. This CDR3 is CSVDKVGGSGQYF. The DNA of the CDR3 is TGCAGCGTTGACAAAGTAGGGGGATCGGGGCAGTACTTC.

The DNA for the CDR3 is TGTGCCAGCAGCCCTTACAGGGTGGGAGGTGAGCAGTTCTTC. It is translated as CASSPYRVGGEQFF. The genes are TRBV7-8 and TRBJ2-1; D may match TRBD1 or TRBD2 (6 bases each). V was cut by 5 bases and J by 9 bases, with 17 bases left in between. Looked up from germline, CDR1 is SGHVS and CDR2 is FQNEAQ. The CDR3 covers 14 residues.

CDR3 residues: CASSLAAVNTEAFF. Here the CDR3 DNA reads TGTGCCAGCAGCTTGGCCGCGGTAAACACTGAAGCTTTCTTT. This chain links TRBV5-6 with TRBJ1-1; D is uncertain. The CDR3 totals 14 residues. The germline V gene has CDR1 SGHDT and CDR2 YYEEEE. V shed 0 bases and J shed 2 bases, with 8 bases lying between them.

The rearrangement joins TRBV14 to TRBJ2-1, with D unclear. This CDR3 contains 13 residues. The germline V gene has CDR1 SGHDN and CDR2 FVKESK. V gave up 4 bases and J gave up 6 bases, with 10 bases separating them. The CDR3 is CASSPLPANEQFF. CDR3 coding DNA: TGTGCCAGCAGCCCCCTCCCCGCCAATGAGCAGTTCTTC. Full variable domain (outside the CDR3, taken from reference TRBV14 and TRBJ2-1): EAGVTQFPSHSVIEKGQTVTLRCDPISGHDNLYWYRRVMGKEIKFLLHFVKESKQDESGMPNNRFLAERTGGTYSTLKVQPAELEDSGVYFCASSPLPANEQFFGPGTRLTVL.

This chain links TRBV28 with TRBJ2-3; 9 nucleotides match TRBD1. V gave up 3 bases and J gave up 2 bases; unmatched junction bases: 6. This CDR3 spans 16 amino acids. From germline, CDR1 is MDHEN and CDR2 SYDVKM. Written as DNA, the CDR3 is TGTGCCAGCAGTTTTCAGACAGGGGGAATCACAGATACGCAGTATTTT. It codes for CASSFQTGGITDTQYF.

For this clonotype: An end of the junction differs from the germline gene, which may be a read error. The chain joins TRBV3-1 to TRBJ2-7, with TRBD1 identical over 12 bases. The CDR3 totals 17 residues. CDR1 is LGHDT and CDR2 is YNNKEL in the germline V gene (reference sequence). In nucleotides, the CDR3 is TGTGCCAGTAGCCAAAATTTAGGGACAGGGGGCCCCTACGAGCAGTACTTC. The encoded protein is CASSQNLGTGGPYEQYF.

This clonotype showed up just a few times. This chain uses TRBV9 with TRBJ2-1, with 11 bases that match TRBD2. CDR3 length: 15 residues. J lost 10 bases, V lost 4 bases, and 10 bases had no gene match. Germline values: CDR1 SGDLS, CDR2 YYNGEE. CDR3 bases: TGTGCCAGCAGCCTGGGACTAGCGGACCCCTACGAGCAGTTCTTC. Translating it yields CASSLGLADPYEQFF.